This TCR beta chain was identified in a study of cytomegalovirus exposure and HLA in healthy donors. Study outcomes and limitations: A few chains tied to CMV proved CMV antigen-specific in vitro. It was reported in a later analysis that an Asian-associated ancestry cluster showed fewer N-insertions than the approximately 700-donor mean.

The PCR contained 60 Vbeta and 13 Jbeta primers. Data came from immunoSEQ multiplex PCR; TCRdb stores just in-frame clones and leaves some out. The sample lists 150,000 to 200,000 clones, approximately 78% occurring once. The CDR3 runs 15 residues. Per the germline V gene, CDR1 is MDHEN and CDR2 is SYDVKM. The V gene lost 5 bases and the J gene lost 3 bases, with 13 bases spanning the gap. For this clone: Its matching antigen is unknown.

This receptor was identified in a woman aged 18-29 years in good health and CMV-seronegative. The sequencing sample was made of PBMCs. The rearrangement links TRBV28 to TRBJ1-4, with D perhaps TRBD1 (6 bases). The CDR3 loop reads CASSLTQGANEKLFF. In nucleotides, the CDR3 is TGTGCCAGCAGTCTCACACAGGGTGCTAATGAAAAACTGTTTTTT. Based on the CDR3 plus reference TRBV28 and TRBJ1-4, the full variable domain is DVKVTQSSRYLVKRTGEKVFLECVQDMDHENMFWYRQDPGLGLRLIYFSYDVKMKEKGDIPEGYSVSREKKERFSLILESASTNQTSMYLCASSLTQGANEKLFFGSGTQLSVL.